These 28 T cell receptor beta chains share one sample of origin, sequenced in a study of cytomegalovirus exposure and HLA in healthy donors. Researchers ran the PCR with 60 Vbeta and 13 Jbeta primers. Assay used: immunoSEQ multiplex PCR; TCRdb lists only in-frame clones, some missing. The top ten clones hold less than 3% of a sample with 200,000 to 250,000 clones, 82% of them seen once. Specimen: PBMCs. The source of these receptors is a woman aged 40 to 49 in good health and CMV-seronegative.

This clone has just one count. J is TRBJ1-1 and V is TRBV7-8, with 11 bases that match TRBD1. The CDR3 is made up of 17 amino acids. Losses at the gene ends were 3 bases for V and 3 bases for J; bases not matched to a gene: 9. The V gene's germline CDR1 is SGHVS and CDR2 FQNEAQ. CDR3 nucleotides: TGTGCCAGCAGCTTCGGACAGGGGGCGCGAGCATACACTGAAGCTTTCTTT. Residues: CASSFGQGARAYTEAFF.

Points on this clone: Different DNA sequences within this sample yield the same CDR3. The rearrangement links TRBV5-8 to TRBJ1-1; unclear D gene. The germline V gene encodes CDR1 SGHTS and CDR2 YDEGEE. The CDR3 loop spans 14 amino acids. Trimming removed 0 bases from V and 1 base from J, with 7 bases in between. CDR3 in amino acids: CASSLGRGNTEAFF. The CDR3 bases are TGTGCCAGCAGCTTGGGCCGGGGGAACACTGAAGCTTTCTTT.

The chain combines TRBV19 with TRBJ1-4; perhaps TRBD1 as D (6 bases). Germline V gene sequence: CDR1 LNHDA, CDR2 SQIVND (reference sequence). CDR3 length equals 15 residues. V lost 3 bases and J 5 bases, leaving 13 bases between the germline ends. This CDR3 is CASSIPGQYNEKLFF. For the CDR3, the DNA is TGTGCCAGTAGTATTCCCGGACAGTACAATGAAAAACTGTTTTTT.

This chain uses TRBV7-9 with TRBJ2-7, with 9 bases lining up with TRBD2. This CDR3 is 14 amino acids long. CDR1 SEHNR and CDR2 FQNEAQ come from the germline V gene (reference sequence). Germline trimming cut 5 bases from V and 0 bases from J; bases unmatched to any gene: 2. The CDR3 reads CASSLSGSSYEQYF. For the CDR3, the DNA is TGTGCCAGCAGCCTTAGCGGGAGCTCCTACGAGCAGTACTTC.

The CDR3 region has the DNA TGTGCCAGCAGTTCAGGGTTTGACACTGAAGCTTTCTTT. Translated, it gives CASSSGFDTEAFF. The chain combines TRBV6-1 with TRBJ1-1; D perhaps matches TRBD1 (5 bases). V gave up 5 bases and J gave up 3 bases, with 10 bases separating them. CDR3 length: 13 amino acids. CDR1 is MNHNS, CDR2 SASEGT, per germline.

The gene calls are TRBV2 and TRBJ1-1; D perhaps matches TRBD1 (6 bases). From germline, CDR1 is SNHLY and CDR2 FYNNEI. Trimming shortened V by 8 bases and J by 8 bases, and 18 bases separated the two germline ends. The CDR3 is 13 amino acids. The CDR3 nucleotides read TGTGCCAGCCCTAGGGGGTTGGAGGAAGAAGCTTTCTTT. This translates into CASPRGLEEEAFF.

The V and J genes are TRBV7-6 and TRBJ2-1; tentative D call: TRBD2 (5 bases). The V end was cut by 0 bases, the J end by 0 bases, with 12 bases between. The CDR3 is 17 residues long. Per germline, CDR1 SGHVS and CDR2 FNYEAQ. CDR3 nucleotides: TGTGCCAGCAGCTTAGCGTCTAGCAAGAGCTCCTACAATGAGCAGTTCTTC. Protein product: CASSLASSKSSYNEQFF.

The genes are TRBV9 and TRBJ1-1; D perhaps matches TRBD1 (6 bases). Between the trimmed V and J ends, which lost 0 bases and 1 base, there was a span of 13 bases. Germline values: CDR1 SGDLS, CDR2 YYNGEE. CDR3 length: 16 residues. CDR3 coding DNA: TGTGCCAGCAGCGTAGGTGGGGGCTTGGAGAACACTGAAGCTTTCTTT. Its translation: CASSVGGGLENTEAFF. The variable domain in full, completed from reference TRBV9 and TRBJ1-1, reads DSGVTQTPKHLITATGQRVTLRCSPRSGDLSVYWYQQSLDQGLQFLIQYYNGEERAKGNILERFSAQQFPDLHSELNLSSLELGDSALYFCASSVGGGLENTEAFFGQGTRLTVV.

This CDR3 is CASSLAGRGNTIYF. For the CDR3, the DNA is TGCGCCAGCAGCTTGGCCGGCAGGGGAAACACCATATATTTT. The chain carries TRBV5-1 and TRBJ1-3, with D hard to call. This CDR3 is 14 amino acids long. Trimming pared 0 bases from V and 4 bases from J, leaving 8 bases between. Looked up from germline, CDR1 is SGHRS and CDR2 is YFSETQ.

This clone was detected only a few times. The V gene is TRBV9, the J gene TRBJ1-5; a weak D match, TRBD1 (6 bases). The germline V and J ends were trimmed by 3 bases and 6 bases, with 16 bases remaining between them. The CDR3 has 15 amino acids. Per the germline V gene, CDR1 is SGDLS and CDR2 is YYNGEE. CDR3: CASSGGNRVGQPQHF. In nucleotides, the CDR3 is TGTGCCAGCAGCGGGGGGAACAGGGTGGGTCAGCCCCAGCATTTT.

The chain joins TRBV10-2 to TRBJ2-3; 11 nucleotides agree with TRBD2. The CDR3 loop spans 15 amino acids. Trimming at V came to 6 bases and at J to 2 bases, leaving 4 bases not matched to a gene. CDR1 is WSHSY, CDR2 SAAADI, per germline. CDR3 protein: CASRTSGVLTDTQYF. The CDR3, as DNA: TGCGCCAGCAGGACTAGCGGGGTTCTCACAGATACGCAGTATTTT.

This clone was detected only once. The chain uses TRBV4-1 and TRBJ1-1, with TRBD1 identical over 8 bases. This CDR3 is 14 amino acids long. The trim removed 3 bases at V and 5 bases at J, leaving 5 bases unmatched. The germline V gene has CDR1 MGHRA and CDR2 YSYEKL. The CDR3 region has the DNA TGCGCCAGCAGCCAGGGATACAGGGGGACTGAAGCTTTCTTT. This translates into CASSQGYRGTEAFF.

Regarding this clone: Additional DNA sequences in this sample encode the identical CDR3. This chain uses TRBV10-3 with TRBJ2-3; D gene uncertain. The CDR3 loop spans 14 amino acids. V lost 0 bases and J 1 base, leaving 5 bases between the germline ends. Germline V gene sequence: CDR1 ENHRY, CDR2 SYGVKD. The CDR3 sequence: CAISESSGTDTQYF. CDR3 DNA sequence: TGTGCCATCAGTGAGTCGAGTGGCACAGATACGCAGTATTTT.

V is TRBV7-6 and J is TRBJ2-3; D is uncertain. The CDR3 has 13 residues. V lost 6 bases, J lost 2 bases, and 9 bases lay in between. Germline V gene sequence: CDR1 SGHVS, CDR2 FNYEAQ. The CDR3 sequence is CASSERLTDTQYF. As DNA, the CDR3 is TGTGCCAGCAGTGAGAGGCTCACAGATACGCAGTATTTT.

This chain joins TRBV14 and TRBJ1-1, with D unresolved. The V and J ends lost 4 bases and 1 base respectively, with 19 bases between them. Germline CDR1 and CDR2: SGHDN and FVKESK. This CDR3 has 17 residues. DNA for the CDR3: TGTGCCAGCAGCCTCTCCGGCCGAGCGGCAGCGAACACTGAAGCTTTCTTT. This sequence encodes CASSLSGRAAANTEAFF.

This chain connects TRBV15 to TRBJ2-7; perhaps TRBD2 as D (5 bases). The V and J ends lost 3 bases and 7 bases respectively, with 22 bases between them. Germline V gene sequence: CDR1 LNHNV, CDR2 YYDKDF (reference sequence). This CDR3 is built from 16 residues. This CDR3 is CATSSFDQLDRGEQYF. The DNA for the CDR3 is TGTGCCACCAGCAGCTTTGACCAACTAGACCGGGGAGAGCAGTACTTC.

The rearrangement joins TRBV9 to TRBJ1-1, with a weak D call TRBD1 (5 bases). The CDR3 covers 14 residues. Germline CDR1 reads SGDLS; CDR2 reads YYNGEE. Deletions cut 0 bases from V and 6 bases from J, with 12 bases between. The CDR3 DNA follows: TGTGCCAGCAGCGTAGATGGGGGAGGCGCTGAAGCTTTCTTT. Translating gives CASSVDGGGAEAFF.

This clone has a single count. The chain recombines TRBV9 with TRBJ2-2; TRBD1 matches 9 bases. CDR1 is SGDLS, CDR2 YYNGEE, per germline. The ends lost 2 bases at V and 3 bases at J; junction bases unmatched: 5. The CDR3 loop spans 16 amino acids. The CDR3 DNA reads TGTGCCAGCAGCGTGGCAGGGACAGGGTACACCGGGGAGCTGTTTTTT. It yields the protein CASSVAGTGYTGELFF.

The chain combines TRBV2 with TRBJ1-2, with D possibly TRBD1 on 6 matching bases. Germline CDR1 is SNHLY and CDR2 is FYNNEI. Between the trimmed V and J ends, which lost 4 bases and 6 bases, there was a span of 12 bases. The CDR3 length is 13 residues. Written as DNA, the CDR3 is TGTGCCAGCAGTGCTCAGGGGACCAATGGCTACACCTTC. As protein: CASSAQGTNGYTF.

The V gene is TRBV2, the J gene TRBJ1-4; D is possibly TRBD1 (5 bases). Germline V lookup: CDR1 SNHLY, CDR2 FYNNEI. The length of the CDR3 is 17 residues. The germline V and J ends were trimmed by 8 bases and 1 base, with 20 bases remaining between them. For the CDR3, the DNA is TGTGCCAGCGACGGCTGGCAGGGCCCAGAAACTAATGAAAAACTGTTTTTT. Protein product: CASDGWQGPETNEKLFF.

The genes are TRBV7-9 and TRBJ2-3; 11 bases align to TRBD2. Germline V lookup: CDR1 SEHNR, CDR2 FQNEAQ (reference sequence). Trimming removed 1 base from V and 3 bases from J; junction bases left unmatched: 3. The CDR3 contains 16 residues. Here the CDR3 DNA reads TGTGCCAGCAGCTTAGTGGCTAGCGGGAGGACAGATACGCAGTATTTT. It encodes CASSLVASGRTDTQYF.

The rearrangement joins TRBV7-3 to TRBJ1-2; maybe TRBD1 (6 bases). In germline, CDR1 is SGHTA, CDR2 FQGTGA. V was shortened by 3 bases and J by 8 bases, with 16 bases between the two germline ends. The CDR3 sequence is 14 residues long. The DNA of the CDR3 is TGTGCCAGCAGCTTGGGGGTGGACAGCCTGGGCTACACCTTC. Its translation is CASSLGVDSLGYTF.

Here the CDR3 DNA reads TGTGCCAGCAGGTACGGCATGGAGCGGGAGGTCTACGAGCAGTACTTC. Translation: CASRYGMEREVYEQYF. V is TRBV2 and J is TRBJ2-7, with 9 bases aligning to TRBD2. The CDR3 totals 16 residues. V was clipped by 6 bases and J by 3 bases; unmatched bases: 12. Germline CDR1 is SNHLY and CDR2 is FYNNEI.

The chain uses TRBV27 and TRBJ2-7; no clear D. Per the germline V gene, CDR1 is MNHEY and CDR2 is SMNVEV (reference sequence). This CDR3 has 13 amino acids. Trimming took off 3 bases at V and 2 bases at J, with 8 bases between the two ends. This CDR3 is CASSLSTPYEQYF. DNA for the CDR3: TGTGCCAGCAGTTTGTCGACACCCTACGAGCAGTACTTC.

The chain couples TRBV19 to TRBJ2-6; TRBD2 agrees at 9 bases. V trimming: 4 bases; J trimming: 0 bases; junction bases outside the gene matches: 7. The CDR3 spans 18 residues. The V gene's germline CDR1 is LNHDA and CDR2 SQIVND (reference sequence). CDR3 sequence: CASSTGGRGYSGANVLTF. CDR3 coding DNA: TGTGCCAGTAGTACGGGCGGGAGGGGATACTCTGGGGCCAACGTCCTGACTTTC.

This clone appeared a single time. Other DNA sequences in this sample translate to the same CDR3. This chain's CDR3 is CASSPRQGDGYTF. CDR3 in DNA: TGTGCCAGCTCACCTCGACAGGGTGATGGCTACACCTTC. The gene calls are TRBV18 and TRBJ1-2, with TRBD1 identical over 7 bases. This CDR3 spans 13 amino acids. The V segment lost 3 bases and the J segment 6 bases; nucleotides outside the gene matches: 4. The germline V gene has CDR1 KGHSH and CDR2 LQKENI.

The CDR3 bases are TGTGCCAGCATTATAGCGGGAGGGACAGATACGCAGTATTTT. It yields the protein CASIIAGGTDTQYF. J is TRBJ2-3 and V is TRBV21-1; TRBD2 is taken as the D call from the table, unchecked against the DNA. TRBV21-1 counts as a pseudogene. The CDR3 is 14 amino acids.

The rearrangement joins TRBV5-1 to TRBJ1-1; 8 bases match TRBD1. The V segment lost 4 bases and the J segment 0 bases; nucleotides outside the gene matches: 8. Looked up from germline, CDR1 is SGHRS and CDR2 is YFSETQ. The CDR3 has 16 residues. The CDR3, as DNA: TGCGCCAGCAGCCTCGACAGGGGTATTTTGAACACTGAAGCTTTCTTT. This sequence encodes CASSLDRGILNTEAFF.